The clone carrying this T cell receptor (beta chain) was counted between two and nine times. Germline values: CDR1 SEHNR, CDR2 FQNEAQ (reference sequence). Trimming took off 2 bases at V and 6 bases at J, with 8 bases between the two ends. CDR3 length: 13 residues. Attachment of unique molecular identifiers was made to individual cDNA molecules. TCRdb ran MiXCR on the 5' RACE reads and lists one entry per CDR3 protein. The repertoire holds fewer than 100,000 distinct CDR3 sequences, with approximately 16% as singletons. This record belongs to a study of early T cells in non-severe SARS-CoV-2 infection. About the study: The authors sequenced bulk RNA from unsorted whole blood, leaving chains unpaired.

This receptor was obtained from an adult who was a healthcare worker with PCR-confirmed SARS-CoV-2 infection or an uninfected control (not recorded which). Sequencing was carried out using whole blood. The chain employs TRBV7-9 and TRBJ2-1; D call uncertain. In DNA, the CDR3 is TGTGCCAGCAGCTTATCAGATAGCAATGAGCAGTTCTTC. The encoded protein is CASSLSDSNEQFF.